The rows below give T cell receptor beta chains drawn from one sample of a study of T cells after somatic rescue of genetic block. The assay was immunoSEQ multiplex PCR, and TCRdb's table has in-frame clones only and misses some. Here the sample spans about 67,000 clones, about 91% being singletons. Specimen: peripheral blood mononuclear cells (PBMCs). All receptors come from a man between 35 and 55 years old. Both conserved end residues are part of each CDR3. D genes are given only for firm matches. A clone size is listed for some rows: how often the clone was seen (once, few, many), or a class if it is expanded.

.	TRBV4-1	TRBJ2-1	.	TGCGCCAGCAGCCAAGCCGCCCTGGGGAGCAATGAGCAGTTCTTC	CASSQAALGSNEQFF
.	TRBV5-1	TRBJ2-7	.	TGCGCCAGCAGCTTGGAGGGGTCTCCATTCTCGACCTACGAGCAGTACTTC	CASSLEGSPFSTYEQYF
.	TRBV15	TRBJ2-5	TRBD1	TGTGCCACCAGCAGAGCGGCAGGGGGTGGCCAAGAGACCCAGTACTTC	CATSRAAGGGQETQYF
.	TRBV27	TRBJ2-1	.	TGTGCCAGCAGTTTATTTCATGGGGCAGGGAATGAGCAGTTCTTC	CASSLFHGAGNEQFF
.	TRBV28	TRBJ1-4	.	TGTGCCAGCAGTTTATCGTGGGGGGAAAAACTGTTTTTT	CASSLSWGEKLFF
.	TRBV28	TRBJ2-3	.	TGTGCCAGCAGTTTAGAGCGAGGTTCAGATACGCAGTATTTT	CASSLERGSDTQYF
once	TRBV6-5	TRBJ2-7	.	TGTGCCAGCAGTTACGGGCAGGTAAACTACGAGCAGTACTTC	CASSYGQVNYEQYF
once	TRBV5-4	TRBJ2-5	TRBD2	TGTGCCAGCAGCTTCAGACTAGCGGGGGCCCAAGAGACCCAGTACTTC	CASSFRLAGAQETQYF
few	TRBV13	TRBJ2-7	.	TGTGCCAGCAGCTTAGGTGGGGTAGCCTACGAGCAGTACTTC	CASSLGGVAYEQYF
.	TRBV28	TRBJ2-7	.	TGTGCCAGCAGTGCCCCCAGCTCCTACGAGCAGTACTTC	CASSAPSSYEQYF
.	TRBV5-6	TRBJ2-7	TRBD1	TGTGCCAGCCATGAGCAGGGGGCCTCCTACGAGCAGTACTTC	CASHEQGASYEQYF
.	TRBV4-2	TRBJ2-7	.	TGTGCCAGCAGCCTTTCACCGGGGTACGAGCAGTACTTC	CASSLSPGYEQYF
.	TRBV11-2	TRBJ2-2	TRBD1	TGTGCCACTTCAGGGGGCCCGAACACCGGGGAGCTGTTTTTT	CATSGGPNTGELFF
few	TRBV27	TRBJ1-6	TRBD1	TGTGCCAGCAGTTACAGGGGCCGGGGTTCACCCCTCCACTTT	CASSYRGRGSPLHF
.	TRBV9	TRBJ2-1	.	TGTGCCAGCGGACAGGAGGGGGGGTACAATGAGCAGTTCTTC	CASGQEGGYNEQFF
.	TRBV7-2	TRBJ2-7	.	TGTGCCAGCAGCTGGGGCCCCTACGAGCAGTACTTC	CASSWGPYEQYF
.	TRBV19	TRBJ2-2	TRBD1	TGTGCCAGTAGTCCACCGGGACAGGGGCTCACCGGGGAGCTGTTTTTT	CASSPPGQGLTGELFF
.	TRBV11-1	TRBJ1-6	.	TGTGCCAGCAGCTTAACAGGGTATTCTTCACCCCTCCACTTT	CASSLTGYSSPLHF
.	TRBV18	TRBJ2-1	.	TGTGCCAGCTCACATTCCAGGGGGAGGGCCTACAATGAGCAGTTCTTC	CASSHSRGRAYNEQFF
.	TRBV28	TRBJ2-7	TRBD1	TGTGCCAGCAGTCCCCTCACAGGGGGCGCAAGATACGAGCAGTACTTC	CASSPLTGGARYEQYF
.	TRBV5-1	TRBJ2-5	.	TGCGCCAGCAGCTTGGACCTTGGGGGACAACTACAAGAGACCCAGTACTTC	CASSLDLGGQLQETQYF
.	TRBV14	TRBJ2-3	.	TGTGCCAGCAGCCAAGACAGGGTTGCAGATACGCAGTATTTT	CASSQDRVADTQYF
once	TRBV2	TRBJ2-7	TRBD2	TGTGCCAGCAGTGCCCAGCGGGGGGCCTACGAGCAGTACTTC	CASSAQRGAYEQYF
.	TRBV5-1	TRBJ2-7	.	TGCGCCAGCAGCTTGATGCCTCCGGGGTCAGCCTACGAGCAGTACTTC	CASSLMPPGSAYEQYF
.	TRBV4-2	TRBJ1-1	.	TGTGCCAGCAGCCAAAACAGGGTGGAAGCTTTCTTT	CASSQNRVEAFF
.	TRBV7-9	TRBJ2-1	.	TGTGCCAGCAGCTTAGCTACGAGCGCCAACAATGAGCAGTTCTTC	CASSLATSANNEQFF
.	TRBV18	TRBJ1-5	.	TGTGCCAGCTCTCCTCGTGCGGGACTGACGAATCAGCCCCAGCATTTT	CASSPRAGLTNQPQHF
.	TRBV30	TRBJ2-6	.	TGTGCCTGTAATCGGGACGGAACCTCTGGGGCCAACGTCCTGACTTTC	CACNRDGTSGANVLTF
.	TRBV7-9	TRBJ1-4	.	TGTGCCAGCAGCTTACAGCGGGTAATCAGAGGGAATAATGAAAAACTGTTTTTT	CASSLQRVIRGNNEKLFF
.	TRBV28	TRBJ2-7	TRBD2	TGTGCCAGCAGCGGGAGCGGGACTCCCTACGAGCAGTACTTC	CASSGSGTPYEQYF
.	TRBV19	TRBJ1-1	TRBD1	TGTGCCAGTAGTGCCGGACAGGGTGTGAGGAGCACTGAAGCTTTCTTT	CASSAGQGVRSTEAFF
once	TRBV5-1	TRBJ2-7	TRBD1	TGCGCCAGCAGCTTGGGGACAGGGGGCTCCTACGAGCAGTACTTC	CASSLGTGGSYEQYF
.	TRBV15	TRBJ1-4	.	TGTGCCACCTTAACTGGGGGTGCAACTAATGAAAAACTGTTTTTT	CATLTGGATNEKLFF
.	TRBV6-6	TRBJ1-2	.	TGTGCCAGCAGTTACTTTGGGTCAGGCCCCGGCTACACCTTC	CASSYFGSGPGYTF
.	TRBV27	TRBJ2-3	TRBD2	TGTGCCAGCAGTTTCCTAGCGGGAGCGGATACGCAGTATTTT	CASSFLAGADTQYF
.	TRBV9	TRBJ2-5	TRBD2	TGTGCCACGTCCCGCGGGGGGGTTGAGACCCAGTACTTC	CATSRGGVETQYF
.	TRBV4-1	TRBJ1-1	.	TGCGCCAGCAGCCAGGGGGAATGGACTGAAGCTTTCTTT	CASSQGEWTEAFF
.	TRBV18	TRBJ1-1	.	TGTGCCAGCAAACCGGACAGGAACACTGAAGCTTTCTTT	CASKPDRNTEAFF
.	TRBV18	TRBJ1-1	.	TGTGCCAGCTCACCACCCGGACGACGGGGAGACACTGAAGCTTTCTTT	CASSPPGRRGDTEAFF
.	TRBV6-5	TRBJ1-1	.	TGTGCCAGCAGATCCGGTGTGGTCGAGACTGAAGCTTTCTTT	CASRSGVVETEAFF
once	TRBV27	TRBJ2-1	TRBD2	TGTGCCAGCAGTTTCCCGCTAGCGGGAGGGCCCCATGAGCAGTTCTTC	CASSFPLAGGPHEQFF
.	TRBV9	TRBJ1-1	.	TGTGCCAGCAGCGTAGAAGGGAACACTGAAGCTTTCTTT	CASSVEGNTEAFF
once	TRBV10-3	TRBJ1-2	TRBD1	TGTGCCATCAGTGACAGGGGGGAGTCCTCCTATGGCTACACCTTC	CAISDRGESSYGYTF
.	TRBV11-2	TRBJ2-1	TRBD2	TGTGCCAGCAGCCTCACTAGCGTCAATGAGCAGTTCTTC	CASSLTSVNEQFF
.	TRBV5-1	TRBJ2-5	TRBD1	TGCGCCAGCAGCTTGAAGTTGGCCGGACAGGGGCTGAAAACAGGTCAAGAGACCCAGTACTTC	CASSLKLAGQGLKTGQETQYF